This paragraph covers one T cell receptor beta chain sequence. This clonotype was seen many times. Its antigen is currently not known. Base qualities are missing; no much larger clone stands one base away. CDR1 and CDR2 (SGHAT, FQNNGV) derive from the germline V gene. The CDR3 sequence holds 15 residues, the cysteine and phenylalanine included. Just CDR3 DNA is preserved here, 45 bases in frame from base 1. V is trimmed back by 1 base and J by 9 bases, and the junction contains 7 bases that no gene match accounts for. This entry is derived from a study of prognosis after radiotherapy for stage I lung cancer (dated by TCRdb to the early 2020s). General notes on the study: Fewer than 20 stage I NSCLC patients were enrolled in Nanjing, China, between April 2018 and January 2019. Stage I lung tumors that were newly diagnosed and primary were found in about 15 patients, while about five patients had oligometastatic NSCLC after surgical resection of the primary tumor. Every patient was deemed medically inoperable, about a dozen because of comorbidities and more than five because they refused surgery. The cohort included over 10 men and several women, with a median age of approximately 75 years and a range of about 53 to 90 years. On tumor histology, roughly 12 patients had adenocarcinoma and several had squamous cell carcinoma. Using image-guided IMRT or VMAT, SBRT was delivered in 3 to 5 fractions at a biologically effective dose of at least 100 Gy. SBRT was not combined with any concurrent therapy in any patient. Distant metastases were developed by four of the 19 patients after SBRT, at a median of about seven months, whereas no significant progression was observed in the other 15 patients. This study profiled peripheral blood TCR beta repertoires from stage I NSCLC patients before and after stereotactic body radiotherapy and linked the repertoires to distant failure. For each of the roughly 19 patients, one blood sample was taken before SBRT and one after, so the study sequenced around 40 samples in total. General conclusions and limits of the study: No determination of tumor specificity was made for expanded TCR clones. Differences in TRBV and TRBJ usage frequencies by metastasis status were reportedly observed in two V genes at baseline and in several V and two J genes after SBRT. No adjustment for multiple comparisons was applied to any of the reported P values. The study was limited by its small cohort and short follow-up, and the findings require independent validation. A decrease in unique TCR clone counts was observed after SBRT (median 10,088 before versus several thousand after; Wilcoxon paired P=0.011). Post-SBRT Shannon entropy and its change from baseline were lower in patients who developed distant metastases; baseline Shannon entropy was not associated with metastases.

All patients had node-negative disease on CT and PET/CT, and none had a history of other malignancies or prior chemotherapy or radiotherapy. Around 6 milliliters of peripheral venous blood were drawn into EDTA tubes at each of two time points. PBMCs were isolated by Ficoll-Paque Plus density-gradient centrifugation. Right after collection, samples were placed at -80 degrees C and kept there until analysis. Two rounds of multiplex PCR on genomic DNA were used to amplify the TCR beta CDR3 region. In the first round of PCR, primers specific to each TRBV and TRBJ gene were used, and the primer sequences are filed in Chinese patent CN105087789A. Universal primers were used in the second round of PCR. The Roche High Pure PCR Template Preparation Kit was used to extract genomic DNA from the frozen PBMCs. The libraries underwent paired-end sequencing with 151 bp reads on an Illumina HiSeq 3000. The study's processing was this. CutAdapt was used to discard raw reads that did not contain the multiplex PCR primer sequences. Using PEAR, the high-quality paired reads were merged into contigs. TRB V, D and J gene segments were assigned to each contig with MiXCR by alignment to reference sequences. To remove sequencing errors, CDR3 sequences were clustered according to base quality and sequence similarity. Shannon entropy normalized by the natural log of productive TCR sequence number was used as the measure of diversity. Clonality was computed as one minus the ratio of Shannon entropy to the natural log of the number of unique clonotypes. The Youden index of ROC curves was used to select progression-free survival cut-offs for repertoire metrics, and analyses were performed in R 3.5.3. TCRdb itself trimmed the public reads at Q25 with fastp, ran MiXCR and retained productive beta chains. A single entry per CDR3 protein holds the most common genes and DNA from its merged rows. These V and J calls derive from TCRdb rather than the authors' analysis. For this sample there are 20,000 to 30,000 distinct CDR3 sequences; about 40% appear just once. The top ten clones comprise 20% to 25% of the sample.

The chain is assembled from TRBV11-2 and TRBJ2-1; TRBD1 lines up with 9 middle nucleotides. The material sequenced was PBMCs, taken before or after stereotactic body radiation therapy (not recorded which). The clonotype originates from a donor aged 50 or older with non-small cell lung cancer. At the DNA level, the sequence is TGTGCCAGCAGCTTAGTGACACAGGGGGCATCTGAGCAGTTCTTC. It translates as CASSLVTQGASEQFF.